The 2 T cell receptor beta chains listed next were all sequenced from one sample in a study of PD-1 blockade in classical Hodgkin lymphoma. Here immunoSEQ multiplex PCR was the method, and the copy in TCRdb shows in-frame clones only, minus some. The sample includes about 17,000 clones, around two thirds of them seen just once. Time point meaning: cycle 4 day 1 (C4D1), after around six weeks of nivolumab. Each patient's relapse followed autologous stem cell transplantation, and brentuximab vedotin exposure varied. The source material was peripheral blood mononuclear cells (PBMCs), sampled before the fourth cycle of nivolumab. The receptor set was obtained from a human donor with classical Hodgkin lymphoma.

This chain links TRBV5-1 with TRBJ2-5; 11 nucleotides align to TRBD2. The V and J ends lost 0 bases and 5 bases, in that order; junction bases with no gene match: 6. The CDR3 has 16 amino acids. Per the germline V gene, CDR1 is SGHRS and CDR2 is YFSETQ. The CDR3 nucleotides read TGCGCCAGCAGCTTGGTTCTAGCGGGAGGAATGGAGACCCAGTACTTC. Translating gives CASSLVLAGGMETQYF.

By share of the sample, this clone is medium-sized (0.01 to 0.1%). This chain uses TRBV28 with TRBJ1-2, with a possible D match to TRBD1 (6 bases). The CDR3 sequence is 18 residues long. V dropped 5 bases and J dropped 0 bases, with 22 bases sitting between them. Germline CDR1 MDHEN, CDR2 SYDVKM. The CDR3 sequence: CASSPRYWRDNSNYGYTF. The DNA of the CDR3 is TGTGCCAGCAGTCCCCGTTATTGGAGGGACAACTCTAACTATGGCTACACCTTC.